This T cell receptor beta chain was recorded in a study of persistence of HIV-infected CD4 T cells. The stimulus was an HIV-1 Gag 15-mer peptide pool, 0.85 to 1 ug/peptide/mL. Sorting selected CD4+ T cells upregulating both CD40 ligand and CD69. The libraries were made with immunoSEQ version 4 in survey mode. Genomic DNA was diluted to around 10 ng/uL, up to roughly 1 ug per sample. Some clones are missing from TCRdb's copy, which holds only in-frame ones; the method was immunoSEQ multiplex PCR. The sample carries under 40,000 clones, roughly 70% recorded once. With regard to this clone: Its antigen is undetermined.

CDR3 length: 15 amino acids. CDR1 and CDR2 (germline): KGHSH, LQKENI. V lost 0 bases and J lost 3, with 12 bases in between. The chain combines TRBV18 with TRBJ2-7; D is unresolved. This TCR was recovered from an adult man with HIV who was CMV-seropositive. Sequences were derived from CD4+ T cells sorted from PBMCs after roughly 18-hour stimulation, sampled from a patient who received antiretroviral therapy. CDR3 DNA sequence: TGTGCCAGCTCACCACCGAGCAGAGCACTCTACGAGCAGTACTTC. Amino acid sequence: CASSPPSRALYEQYF.